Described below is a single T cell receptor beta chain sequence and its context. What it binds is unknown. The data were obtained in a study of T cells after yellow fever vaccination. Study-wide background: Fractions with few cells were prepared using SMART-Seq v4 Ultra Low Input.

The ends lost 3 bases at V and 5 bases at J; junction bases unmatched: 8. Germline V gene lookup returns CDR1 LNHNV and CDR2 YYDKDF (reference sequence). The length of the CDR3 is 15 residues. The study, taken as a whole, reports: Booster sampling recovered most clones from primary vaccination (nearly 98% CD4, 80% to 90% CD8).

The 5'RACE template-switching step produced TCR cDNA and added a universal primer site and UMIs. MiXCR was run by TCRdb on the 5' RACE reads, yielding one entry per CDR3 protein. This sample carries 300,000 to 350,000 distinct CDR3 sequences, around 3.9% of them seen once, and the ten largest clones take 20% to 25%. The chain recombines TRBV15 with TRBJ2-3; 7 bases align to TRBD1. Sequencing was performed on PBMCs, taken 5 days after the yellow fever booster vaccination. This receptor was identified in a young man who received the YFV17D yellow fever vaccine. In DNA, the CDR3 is TGTGCCACCAGCAGCACACGGGACAGTCTAGATACGCAGTATTTT. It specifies CATSSTRDSLDTQYF.